This T cell receptor beta chain was found in a study of OX40 agonist ivuxolimab in advanced cancers. Findings of the study overall: Clonal expansion was seen in CD4+ and CD8+ blood T cells by week 6 at 0.1 to 3.0 mg/kg.

With respect to this clone: Antigen specificity is unknown.

Collection of blood occurred at baseline, at cycle 4 day 1, and at cycle 7 day 1. In germline, CDR1 is SGHTA, CDR2 FQGNSA. Deletions cut 3 bases from V and 0 bases from J, with 8 bases between. This CDR3 is built from 14 residues. Clones were sequenced by immunoSEQ multiplex PCR, and TCRdb holds only the in-frame ones, with some missing. The sample contains 60,000 to 65,000 clones, approximately 91% of which appear only once. The sequence was obtained from an adult with an advanced solid tumor such as melanoma, head and neck, liver or kidney cancer. The chain employs TRBV7-2 and TRBJ2-5; either TRBD1 or TRBD2 may fit D (5 bases each). The starting material was CD4+ or CD8+ T cells sorted from blood, obtained in a trial of the OX40 agonist ivuxolimab. The CDR3 region has the DNA TGTGCCAGCAGCTTGGGGGTTTACCAAGAGACCCAGTACTTC. Its protein product is CASSLGVYQETQYF.